This section outlines one T cell receptor beta chain sequence together with its context. Alpha and beta chains were covered, as first-strand cDNA relied on TRAV- and TRBV-specific primers. The TCRs were subjected to amplification over around 19 PCR cycles employing a constant-region primer in conjunction with a V-primer adapter. One entry per CDR3 protein results from TCRdb running MiXCR on the reads. This sample has some 71,000 distinct CDR3 sequences, with around 30% found just once. Time point meaning: before trial treatment. The data were obtained in a study of low-dose radiotherapy and immunotherapy resistance in tumors. Germline trimming cut 3 bases from V and 0 bases from J; bases unmatched to any gene: 7. The germline V gene has CDR1 SGHNT and CDR2 YYREEE (reference sequence). The CDR3 runs to 17 residues.

The chain employs TRBV5-4 and TRBJ2-1; the match to TRBD1 covers 9 bases. The source material was PBMCs, sampled before treatment. The clonotype comes from a female donor with ovarian cancer. The CDR3 DNA follows: TGTGCCAGCAGCTCGTACGGGACAGGGAGCTCCTACAATGAGCAGTTCTTC. It encodes CASSSYGTGSSYNEQFF. Looking up the rest from reference TRBV5-4 and TRBJ2-1 gives the full variable domain: ETGVTQSPTHLIKTRGQQVTLRCSSQSGHNTVSWYQQALGQGPQFIFQYYREEENGRGNFPPRFSGLQFPNYSSELNVNALELDDSALYLCASSSYGTGSSYNEQFFGPGTRLTVL.